This TCR beta chain came from a study of T cell responses to AZD1222 COVID-19 vaccine. Findings of the study overall: Donors skewed white British and female; clonal diversity was possibly underestimated.

Concerning this clone itself: Antigen: not known.

Sequencing used immunoSEQ multiplex PCR; TCRdb keeps in-frame clones, though not all of them. The data contain more than 150,000 clones, approximately 90% of them singletons. CDR3 length: 16 amino acids. V was clipped by 1 base and J by 0 bases; unmatched bases: 3. CDR1 is SGDLS, CDR2 YYNGEE, per germline. The V call is TRBV9, the J call TRBJ2-1, with 8 bases matching TRBD2. This receptor was taken from an adult in good health. Specimen: peripheral blood, collected on day 0 of AZD1222 vaccination. In DNA, the CDR3 is TGTGCCAGCAGCGTAAGGAGCGGGAGCTCCTACAATGAGCAGTTCTTC. It codes for CASSVRSGSSYNEQFF.